What follows describes a single T cell receptor beta chain. Its specificity is unknown. This record comes from a study of cytomegalovirus exposure and HLA in healthy donors. Points from the study as a whole: The study reported that TCR beta sequences accurately predicted HLA-A and HLA-B alleles in most subjects. Most of the TCR beta V segments (in an earlier analysis) were productive either about 87% or about 30% of the time.

In the PCR, 60 Vbeta and 13 Jbeta primers were used. Sequencing was performed with immunoSEQ multiplex PCR; in TCRdb, only in-frame clones are kept and a portion is missing. The sample lists more than 100,000 clones, 75% to 90% occurring once. The V and J ends lost 3 bases and 5 bases, in that order; junction bases with no gene match: 9. The V gene's germline CDR1 is GTSNPN and CDR2 SVGIG (reference sequence). The CDR3 consists of 15 residues. Healthy people donating bone marrow made up the donors. The rearrangement links TRBV30 to TRBJ2-5, with 10 bases lining up with TRBD2. Sequences were obtained from PBMCs. The sequence came from a man between 35 and 55 years old in good health and CMV-seronegative. CDR3 protein: CAWSSGLAEWETQYF. CDR3 nucleotide sequence: TGTGCCTGGAGCTCAGGACTAGCGGAATGGGAGACCCAGTACTTC.